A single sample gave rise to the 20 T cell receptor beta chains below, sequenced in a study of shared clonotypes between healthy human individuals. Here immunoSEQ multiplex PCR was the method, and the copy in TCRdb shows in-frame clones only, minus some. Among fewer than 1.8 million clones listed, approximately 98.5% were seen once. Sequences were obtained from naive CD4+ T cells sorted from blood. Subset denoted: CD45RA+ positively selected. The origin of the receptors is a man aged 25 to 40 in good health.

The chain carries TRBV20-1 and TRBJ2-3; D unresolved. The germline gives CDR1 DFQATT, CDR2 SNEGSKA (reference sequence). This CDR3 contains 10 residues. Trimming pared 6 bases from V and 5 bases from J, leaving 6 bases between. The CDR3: CSATQDTQYF. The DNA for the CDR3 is TGCAGTGCGACTCAAGATACGCAGTATTTT.

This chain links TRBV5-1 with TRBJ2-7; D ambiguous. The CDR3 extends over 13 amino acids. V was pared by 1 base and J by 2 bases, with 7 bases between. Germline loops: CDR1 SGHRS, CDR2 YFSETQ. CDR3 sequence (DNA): TGCGCCAGCAGCTTGATCGGCGCCTACGAGCAGTACTTC. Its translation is CASSLIGAYEQYF.

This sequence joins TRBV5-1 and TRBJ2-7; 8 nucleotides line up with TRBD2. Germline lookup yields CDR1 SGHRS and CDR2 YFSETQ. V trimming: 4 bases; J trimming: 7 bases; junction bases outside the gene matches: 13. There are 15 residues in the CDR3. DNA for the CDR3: TGCGCCAGCAGCCCAAAACTAGCGGCGTTTGGGGAGCAGTACTTC. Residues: CASSPKLAAFGEQYF. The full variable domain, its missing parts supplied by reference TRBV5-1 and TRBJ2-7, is KAGVTQTPRYLIKTRGQQVTLSCSPISGHRSVSWYQQTPGQGLQFLFEYFSETQRNKGNFPGRFSGRQFSNSRSEMNVSTLELGDSALYLCASSPKLAAFGEQYFGPGTRLTVT.

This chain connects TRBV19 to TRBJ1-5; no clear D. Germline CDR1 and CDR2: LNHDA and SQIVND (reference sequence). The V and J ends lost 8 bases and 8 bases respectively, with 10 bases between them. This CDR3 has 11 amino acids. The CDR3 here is CASGTLKPQHF. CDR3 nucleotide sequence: TGTGCCAGTGGCACATTAAAGCCCCAGCATTTT.

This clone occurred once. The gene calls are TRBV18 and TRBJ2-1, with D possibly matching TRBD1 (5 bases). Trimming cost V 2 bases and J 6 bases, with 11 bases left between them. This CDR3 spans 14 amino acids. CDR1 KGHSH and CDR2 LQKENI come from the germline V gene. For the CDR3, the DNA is TGTGCCAGCTCACCAGGGGCCCCTTTCAATGAGCAGTTCTTC. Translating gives CASSPGAPFNEQFF.

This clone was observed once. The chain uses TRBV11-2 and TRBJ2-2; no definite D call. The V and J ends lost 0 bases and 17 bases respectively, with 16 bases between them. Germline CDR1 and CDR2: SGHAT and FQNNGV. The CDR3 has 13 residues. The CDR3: CASSLDPGLYLFF. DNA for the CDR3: TGTGCCAGCAGCTTAGATCCCGGTTTATATTTATTTTTT.

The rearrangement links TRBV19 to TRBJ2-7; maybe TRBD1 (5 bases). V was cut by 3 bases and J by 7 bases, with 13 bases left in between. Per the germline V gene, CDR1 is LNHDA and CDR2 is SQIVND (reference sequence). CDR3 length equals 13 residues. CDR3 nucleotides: TGTGCCAGTAGTATGTTCGCAGGGCAAGAGCAGTACTTC. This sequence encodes CASSMFAGQEQYF.

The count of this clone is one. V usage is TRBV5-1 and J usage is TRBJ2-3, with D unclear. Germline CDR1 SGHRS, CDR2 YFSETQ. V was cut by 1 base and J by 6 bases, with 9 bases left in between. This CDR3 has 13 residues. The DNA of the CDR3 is TGCGCCAGCAGCTTGTTGGTGGGCGATACGCAGTATTTT. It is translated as CASSLLVGDTQYF.

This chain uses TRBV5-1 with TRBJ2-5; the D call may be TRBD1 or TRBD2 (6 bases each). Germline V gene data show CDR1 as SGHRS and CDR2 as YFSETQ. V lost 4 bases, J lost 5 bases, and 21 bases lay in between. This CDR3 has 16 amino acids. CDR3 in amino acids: CASSTTRTAGRETQYF. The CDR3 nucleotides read TGCGCCAGCAGCACCACGAGGACAGCGGGTAGGGAGACCCAGTACTTC. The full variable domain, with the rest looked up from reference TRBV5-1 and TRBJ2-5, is KAGVTQTPRYLIKTRGQQVTLSCSPISGHRSVSWYQQTPGQGLQFLFEYFSETQRNKGNFPGRFSGRQFSNSRSEMNVSTLELGDSALYLCASSTTRTAGRETQYFGPGTRLLVL.

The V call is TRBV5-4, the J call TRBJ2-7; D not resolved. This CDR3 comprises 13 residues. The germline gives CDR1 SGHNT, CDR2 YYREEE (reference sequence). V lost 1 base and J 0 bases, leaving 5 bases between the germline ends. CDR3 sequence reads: CASSLPNSYEQYF. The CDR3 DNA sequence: TGTGCCAGCAGCTTGCCTAACTCCTACGAGCAGTACTTC.

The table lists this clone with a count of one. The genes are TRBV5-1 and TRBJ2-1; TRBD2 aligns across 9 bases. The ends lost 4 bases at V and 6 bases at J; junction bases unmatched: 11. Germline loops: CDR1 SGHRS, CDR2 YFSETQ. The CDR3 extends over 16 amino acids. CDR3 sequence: CASSVPGLAISNEQFF. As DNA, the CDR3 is TGCGCCAGCAGCGTACCGGGACTAGCAATTTCCAATGAGCAGTTCTTC.

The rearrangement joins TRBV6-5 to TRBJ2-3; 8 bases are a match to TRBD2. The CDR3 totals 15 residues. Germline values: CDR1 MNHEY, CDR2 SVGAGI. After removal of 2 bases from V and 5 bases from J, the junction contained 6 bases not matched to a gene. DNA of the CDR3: TGTGCCAGCAGTTACCAAGCGGGAGCGGAAGATACGCAGTATTTT. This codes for CASSYQAGAEDTQYF.

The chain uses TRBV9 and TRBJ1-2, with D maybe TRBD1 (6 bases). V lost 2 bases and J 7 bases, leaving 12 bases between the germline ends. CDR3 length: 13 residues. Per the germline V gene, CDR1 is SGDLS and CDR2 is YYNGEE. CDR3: CASSVSGEGGYTF. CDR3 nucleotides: TGTGCCAGCAGCGTTTCAGGGGAGGGTGGCTACACCTTC.

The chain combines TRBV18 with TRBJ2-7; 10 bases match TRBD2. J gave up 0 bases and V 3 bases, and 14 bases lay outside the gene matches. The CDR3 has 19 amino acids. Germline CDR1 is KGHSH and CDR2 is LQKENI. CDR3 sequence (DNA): TGTGCCAGCTCACCCCGGGGGTCGTCCTCTAGCGGGAGCTCCTACGAGCAGTACTTC. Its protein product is CASSPRGSSSSGSSYEQYF.

The CDR3 loop is CASSLDPVNTEAFF. The DNA for the CDR3 is TGTGCCAGCAGCTTAGACCCAGTCAACACTGAAGCTTTCTTT. The genes are TRBV7-2 and TRBJ1-1; no clear D. The V end was cut by 1 base, the J end by 2 bases, with 8 bases between. Germline lookup yields CDR1 SGHTA and CDR2 FQGNSA. This CDR3 region has 14 residues.

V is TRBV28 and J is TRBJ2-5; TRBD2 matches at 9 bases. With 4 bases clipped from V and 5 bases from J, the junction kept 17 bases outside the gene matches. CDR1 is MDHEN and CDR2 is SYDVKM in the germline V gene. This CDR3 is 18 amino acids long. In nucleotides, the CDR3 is TGTGCCAGCAGTTCCCTGTCCCTACACGCGGGAGGGCGTGAGACCCAGTACTTC. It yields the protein CASSSLSLHAGGRETQYF.

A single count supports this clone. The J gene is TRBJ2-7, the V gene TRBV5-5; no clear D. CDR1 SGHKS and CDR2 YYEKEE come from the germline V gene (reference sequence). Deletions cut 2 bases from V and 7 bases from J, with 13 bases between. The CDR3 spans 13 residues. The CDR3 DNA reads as TGTGCCAGCAGCTTCATGCAGGTGACGGAGCAGTACTTC. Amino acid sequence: CASSFMQVTEQYF.

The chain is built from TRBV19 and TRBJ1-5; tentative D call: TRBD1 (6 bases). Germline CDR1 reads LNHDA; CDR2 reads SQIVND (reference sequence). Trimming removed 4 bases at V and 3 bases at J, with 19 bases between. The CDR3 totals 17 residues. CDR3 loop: CASSRTVGGSDNQPQHF. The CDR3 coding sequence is TGTGCCAGTAGTAGGACAGTGGGGGGGAGTGACAATCAGCCCCAGCATTTT.

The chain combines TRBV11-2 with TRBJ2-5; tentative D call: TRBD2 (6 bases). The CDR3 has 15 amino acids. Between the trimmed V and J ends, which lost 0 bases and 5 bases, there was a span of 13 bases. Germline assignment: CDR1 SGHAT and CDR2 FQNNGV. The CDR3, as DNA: TGTGCCAGCAGCTTAGATAACGGGAGTTGGGAGACCCAGTACTTC. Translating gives CASSLDNGSWETQYF. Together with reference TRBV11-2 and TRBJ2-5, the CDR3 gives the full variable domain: EAGVAQSPRYKIIEKRQSVAFWCNPISGHATLYWYQQILGQGPKLLIQFQNNGVVDDSQLPKDRFSAERLKGVDSTLKIQPAKLEDSAVYLCASSLDNGSWETQYFGPGTRLLVL.

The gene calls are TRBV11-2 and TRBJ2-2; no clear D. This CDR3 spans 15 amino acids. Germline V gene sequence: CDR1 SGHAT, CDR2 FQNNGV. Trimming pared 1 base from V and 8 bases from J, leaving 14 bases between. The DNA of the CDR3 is TGTGCCAGCAGCTTAGGGGCGGCTATGGCAGGGGAGCTGTTTTTT. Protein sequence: CASSLGAAMAGELFF. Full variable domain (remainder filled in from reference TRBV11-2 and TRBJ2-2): EAGVAQSPRYKIIEKRQSVAFWCNPISGHATLYWYQQILGQGPKLLIQFQNNGVVDDSQLPKDRFSAERLKGVDSTLKIQPAKLEDSAVYLCASSLGAAMAGELFFGEGSRLTVL.